This T cell receptor beta chain is drawn from a study of blood T cell repertoires in COVID-19. A few counts support this clone. The V segment lost 3 bases and the J segment 4 bases; nucleotides outside the gene matches: 7. The CDR3 extends over 15 amino acids. Germline CDR1 is LGHDT and CDR2 is YNNKEL (reference sequence). Clones were sequenced by immunoSEQ multiplex PCR, and TCRdb holds only the in-frame ones, with some missing. The repertoire holds hundreds of thousands of clones, with approximately 90% as singletons. The TCR sequence derives from a woman between 50 and 59 years old who had recovered from COVID-19. The chain uses TRBV3-1 (or the pseudogene TRBV3-2) and TRBJ1-2; 8 bases line up with TRBD1. Specimen: PBMCs or T cells enriched from blood (not recorded which). CDR3 region: CASSQRQGTVYGYTF. CDR3 nucleotide sequence: TGTGCCAGCAGCCAGAGACAGGGGACTGTCTATGGCTACACCTTC.